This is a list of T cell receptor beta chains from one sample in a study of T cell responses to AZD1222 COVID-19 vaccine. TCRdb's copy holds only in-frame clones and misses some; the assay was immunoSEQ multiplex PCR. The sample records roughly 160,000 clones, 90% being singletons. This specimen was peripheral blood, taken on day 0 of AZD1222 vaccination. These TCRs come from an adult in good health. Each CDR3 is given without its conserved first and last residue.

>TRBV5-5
ASSLTGSGANVLT
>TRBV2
ASEARSKEKLF
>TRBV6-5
ASSFESGEKLF
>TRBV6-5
ASSYSGAGFNEQF
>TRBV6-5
ASSQARLDRYGYT
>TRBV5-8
ASSPLENTEAF
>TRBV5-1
ASSFAAGSGNTIY
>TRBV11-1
ASSLGTGTGQPQH
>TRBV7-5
ARSLHSSGGGEQF
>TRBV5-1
ASSWTSGGTSYNEQF
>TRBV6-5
ASSYDRGHHEQF
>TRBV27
ASSPGQGGTEAF
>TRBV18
ASSPNRGLETQY
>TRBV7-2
ASSLVVQETQY
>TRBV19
ASRDRGNSPLH
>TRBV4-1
ASSQQAVTFGRPQH
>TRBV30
ACRGLSYEQY
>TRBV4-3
ASSRATGVGGNTIY
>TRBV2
ASSERQGANEQY
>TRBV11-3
ASRETGGTEAF
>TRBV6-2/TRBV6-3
ASSPPVRGYT
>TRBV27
ASSSRRIPYGYT
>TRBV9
ASSVGGGQPQH
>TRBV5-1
ASRSIGHSGGSSYNEQF
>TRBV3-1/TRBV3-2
ASSRSDRGNTGELF
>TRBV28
ASRRMSGHYEQY
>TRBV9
ASSAGVSNQPQH
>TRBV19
ASSALVGGGTDTQY
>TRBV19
ASNDDPSGYT
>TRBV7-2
ASSLAALAVNYGYT
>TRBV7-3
ASSLTENTEAF
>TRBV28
ASSDSRTGNYGYT
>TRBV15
ATSRAGYEQY
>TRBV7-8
ASSFGRQQETQY
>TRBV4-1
ASSQETDPSSYNEQF
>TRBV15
ATSRGGTGRVTEAF
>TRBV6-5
ASSYGTGITDTQY
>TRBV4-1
ASSQVAVYSSYNSPLH
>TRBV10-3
AISELEGNEQF
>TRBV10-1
ASSESPGLPYGYT
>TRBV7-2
ASSSTPGLGAF
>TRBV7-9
ASSPPDRTEKLF
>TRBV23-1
ASSAGGQGNQPQH
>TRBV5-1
ASSLAYRGRYEQY
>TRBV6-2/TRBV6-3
ASSGDRGMSNQPQH
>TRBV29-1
SVPASGGAGNEQF
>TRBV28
ASMEDHSGNTIY
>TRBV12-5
ASGPEPRGGTGELF
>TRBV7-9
ASSLGGFVAF
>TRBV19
ASSPSGLAGGYNEQF
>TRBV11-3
ASSTPHNGYT
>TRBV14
ASSPPKVGVPGELF
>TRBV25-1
ASSVGRDYGYT
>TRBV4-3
ASSQDWDSHNQPQH
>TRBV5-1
ASSLLSQGNNEQF